What follows are 3 T cell receptor beta chains derived from one specimen sequenced in a study of blood T cell repertoires in COVID-19. Sequenced by immunoSEQ multiplex PCR; TCRdb stores in-frame clones only, minus some. The table has 90,000 to 120,000 clones, around 88% seen once. The sequenced material came from peripheral blood. The receptors shown here come from a man aged 50 to 60 with active or convalescent COVID-19.

The genes are TRBV21-1 and TRBJ2-7; TRBD2 is taken as the D call from the table, unchecked against the DNA. TRBV21-1 is listed as a pseudogene. The length of the CDR3 is 15 residues. CDR3 bases: TGTGCCAGCAGCAATTCGGGGGGTATTTTTTACGAGCAGTACTTC. As protein: CASSNSGGIFYEQYF.

V is TRBV18 and J is TRBJ1-6, with a weak D call TRBD1 (5 bases). Germline loops: CDR1 KGHSH, CDR2 LQKENI. CDR3 length: 17 amino acids. With 1 base removed from V and 0 bases from J, the gap between germline ends came to 10 bases. The CDR3 DNA follows: TGTGCCAGCTCACCACGCGGGGCTAGCTCCTATAATTCACCCCTCCACTTT. Translated, it gives CASSPRGASSYNSPLHF. The variable domain in full, with the rest retrieved from reference TRBV18 and TRBJ1-6, is NAGVMQNPRHLVRRRGQEARLRCSPMKGHSHVYWYRQLPEEGLKFMVYLQKENIIDESGMPKERFSAEFPKEGPSILRIQQVVRGDSAAYFCASSPRGASSYNSPLHFGNGTRLTVT.

The chain couples TRBV7-8 to TRBJ2-7; TRBD1 agrees at 9 bases. V was clipped by 4 bases and J by 2 bases; unmatched bases: 3. CDR3 length: 14 residues. Germline V gene lookup returns CDR1 SGHVS and CDR2 FQNEAQ. The DNA of the CDR3 is TGTGCCAGCAGCTCCCGACAGGGGGCCTACGAGCAGTACTTC. Amino acids: CASSSRQGAYEQYF.